These 6 T cell receptor beta chains were all obtained from the same sample, sequenced in a study of shared clonotypes between healthy human individuals. The assay was immunoSEQ multiplex PCR, and TCRdb's table has in-frame clones only and misses some. This sample carries approximately 1.4 million clones, nearly 99% of them seen once, and the ten largest clones take roughly 0.45%. Input material: naive CD4+ T cells sorted from blood. Subset given: CD45RA+ positively selected. The receptors derive from a man between 25 and 39 years old in good health.

About this clone: Other nucleotide sequences in the sample specify the same CDR3. The chain uses TRBV5-4 and TRBJ2-3; possible D gene TRBD2, 5 bases. Deletions cut 4 bases from V and 0 bases from J, with 12 bases between. In germline, CDR1 is SGHNT, CDR2 YYREEE (reference sequence). CDR3 size: 15 residues. In DNA form, the CDR3 reads TGTGCCAGCAGCCTCGGAGGAACTAGCACAGATACGCAGTATTTT. This codes for CASSLGGTSTDTQYF.

A word on this clone: Other DNA sequences in the same sample also yield this CDR3. This chain links TRBV5-1 with TRBJ2-5; 7 bases are shared with TRBD1. This CDR3 is 14 amino acids long. The V and J ends lost 0 bases and 4 bases, in that order; junction bases with no gene match: 3. Germline CDR1 is SGHRS and CDR2 is YFSETQ. As DNA, the CDR3 is TGCGCCAGCAGCTTGGAGGGGGCAGGAGAGACCCAGTACTTC. This codes for CASSLEGAGETQYF.

The rearrangement uses TRBV6-6 and TRBJ2-7; 10 nucleotides line up with TRBD1. The germline gives CDR1 MNHNY, CDR2 SVGAGI (reference sequence). The CDR3 has 16 residues. The V and J ends lost 6 bases and 7 bases, in that order; junction bases with no gene match: 15. Here the CDR3 DNA reads TGTGCCAGCAGCCGGTGGGGGACAGGGGCGAGCAAAGAGCAGTACTTC. This encodes CASSRWGTGASKEQYF.

V usage is TRBV15 and J usage is TRBJ2-7; D perhaps matches TRBD2 (6 bases). Trimming shortened V by 5 bases and J by 2 bases, and 13 bases separated the two germline ends. Germline V gene lookup returns CDR1 LNHNV and CDR2 YYDKDF (reference sequence). The CDR3 contains 14 residues. CDR3 in DNA: TGTGCCACCAGCTCGCCGGGACTTCCCTACGAGCAGTACTTC. It is translated as CATSSPGLPYEQYF.

In DNA, the CDR3 is TGTGCCAGCAGCGTAGCTACCGGGACAGGCTACGAGCAGTACTTC. It yields the protein CASSVATGTGYEQYF. This chain uses TRBV9 with TRBJ2-7; TRBD1 agrees at 8 bases. The CDR3 length is 15 residues. V gave up 0 bases and J gave up 3 bases; unmatched junction bases: 5. Germline CDR1 SGDLS, CDR2 YYNGEE.

The chain employs TRBV28 and TRBJ1-3; D remains unclear. The CDR3 loop spans 15 amino acids. Germline V gives CDR1 MDHEN, CDR2 SYDVKM. Trimming stripped 8 bases from V and 0 bases from J, with 14 bases between. The CDR3 DNA reads as TGTGCCAGCGGAGTACTAGTGTCCTCTGGAAACACCATATATTTT. It translates to CASGVLVSSGNTIYF.